The T cell receptor beta chain described here comes from a study of shared clonotypes between healthy human individuals. Study-level results: Richness estimates generally favored naive over memory subsets.

This CDR3 region has 12 residues. Trimming removed 6 bases from V and 1 base from J, with 7 bases in between. CDR1 SGHTA and CDR2 FQGNSA come from the germline V gene. Produced via immunoSEQ multiplex PCR; TCRdb's table is partial and in-frame only. There are approximately 1.5 million clones in the sample; under 99% occur only once, and roughly 0.45% lies in the top ten. This clone was found once. Its matching antigen is unknown. This specimen includes other DNA sequences encoding the same CDR3. The sequencing input was naive CD4+ T cells sorted from blood. Specified subset: CD45RA+ positively selected. The sequence derives from a man aged 30 to 39 in good health. J is TRBJ2-7 and V is TRBV7-2; D call uncertain. Written as DNA, the CDR3 is TGTGCCAGCAGTTCCTTATCCTACGAGCAGTACTTC. Its protein product is CASSSLSYEQYF. Full variable domain (missing parts from reference TRBV7-2 and TRBJ2-7): GAGVSQSPSNKVTEKGKDVELRCDPISGHTALYWYRQSLGQGLEFLIYFQGNSAPDKSGLPSDRFSAERTGGSVSTLTIQRTQQEDSAVYLCASSSLSYEQYFGPGTRLTVT.